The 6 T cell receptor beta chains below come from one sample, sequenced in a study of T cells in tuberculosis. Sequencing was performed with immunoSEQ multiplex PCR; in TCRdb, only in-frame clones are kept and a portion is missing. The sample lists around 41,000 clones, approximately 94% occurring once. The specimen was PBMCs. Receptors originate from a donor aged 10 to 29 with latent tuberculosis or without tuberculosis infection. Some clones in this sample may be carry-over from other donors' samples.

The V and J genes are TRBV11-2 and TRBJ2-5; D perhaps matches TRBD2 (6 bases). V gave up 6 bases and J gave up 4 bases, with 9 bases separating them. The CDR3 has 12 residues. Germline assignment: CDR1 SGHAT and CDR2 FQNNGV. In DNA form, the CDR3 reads TGTGCCAGCAGACTGGAGGGAGAGACCCAGTACTTC. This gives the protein CASRLEGETQYF.

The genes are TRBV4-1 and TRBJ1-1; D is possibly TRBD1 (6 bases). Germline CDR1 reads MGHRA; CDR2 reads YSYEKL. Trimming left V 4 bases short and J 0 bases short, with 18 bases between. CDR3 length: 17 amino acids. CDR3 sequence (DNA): TGCGCCAGCAGCCGCCGGGATACAGGGAGATTGAACACTGAAGCTTTCTTT. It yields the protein CASSRRDTGRLNTEAFF.

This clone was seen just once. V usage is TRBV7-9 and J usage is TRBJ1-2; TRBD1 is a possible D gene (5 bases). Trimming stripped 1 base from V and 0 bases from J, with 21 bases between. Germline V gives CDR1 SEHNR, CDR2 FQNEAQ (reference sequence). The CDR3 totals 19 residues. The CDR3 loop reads CASSLVVGAQKLTNYGYTF. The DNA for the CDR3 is TGTGCCAGCAGCTTAGTAGTTGGGGCGCAGAAGTTGACTAACTATGGCTACACCTTC.

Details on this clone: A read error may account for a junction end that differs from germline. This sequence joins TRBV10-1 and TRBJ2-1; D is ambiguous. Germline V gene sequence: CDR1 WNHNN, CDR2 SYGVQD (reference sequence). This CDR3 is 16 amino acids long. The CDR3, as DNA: TGCGCCAGCGGTGATGTAGCAGCGTGGTCTTACAATGAGCAGTTCTTC. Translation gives CASGDVAAWSYNEQFF.

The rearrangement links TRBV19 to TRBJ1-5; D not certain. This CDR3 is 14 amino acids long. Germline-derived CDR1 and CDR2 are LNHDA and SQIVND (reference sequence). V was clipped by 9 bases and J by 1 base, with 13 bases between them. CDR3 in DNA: TGTGCCAGCCAACGACAATTGAGCAATCAGCCCCAGCATTTT. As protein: CASQRQLSNQPQHF. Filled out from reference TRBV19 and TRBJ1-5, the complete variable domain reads DGGITQSPKYLFRKEGQNVTLSCEQNLNHDAMYWYRQDPGQGLRLIYYSQIVNDFQKGDIAEGYSVSREKKESFPLTVTSAQKNPTAFYLCASQRQLSNQPQHFGDGTRLSIL.

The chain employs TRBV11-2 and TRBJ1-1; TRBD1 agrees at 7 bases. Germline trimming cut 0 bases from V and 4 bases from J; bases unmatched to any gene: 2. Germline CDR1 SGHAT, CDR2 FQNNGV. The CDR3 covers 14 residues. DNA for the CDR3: TGTGCCAGCAGCTTAGATCGGGACAGCACTGAAGCTTTCTTT. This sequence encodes CASSLDRDSTEAFF. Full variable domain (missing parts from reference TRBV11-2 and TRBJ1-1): EAGVAQSPRYKIIEKRQSVAFWCNPISGHATLYWYQQILGQGPKLLIQFQNNGVVDDSQLPKDRFSAERLKGVDSTLKIQPAKLEDSAVYLCASSLDRDSTEAFFGQGTRLTVV.